This T cell receptor beta chain is from a study of blood T cell repertoires in COVID-19. Looking at the study overall: The analysed material was cDNA or gDNA that came from T cells, B-cell-depleted T cells, or PBMCs.

Original methodology: Amplification of reference gene primers was used by the study to estimate nucleated cell counts. TCRdb's table, derived via immunoSEQ multiplex PCR, lists solely in-frame clones and lacks some. V, J and clone size derive from that table, while D and trimming were established from the DNA sequence. The sample carries about 160,000 clones, roughly 79% recorded once. The clonotype originates from an elderly woman with acute or convalescent COVID-19. What was sequenced was peripheral blood.

The CDR3 nucleotides are TGTGCCAGTAGTACCACCTGGGGGACAGCTGCAACTAATGAAAAACTGTTTTTT. This gives the protein CASSTTWGTAATNEKLFF. The chain joins TRBV19 to TRBJ1-4; 7 nucleotides match TRBD1. The CDR3 consists of 18 residues. CDR1 is LNHDA and CDR2 is SQIVND in the germline V gene (reference sequence). Trimming at V came to 4 bases and at J to 0 bases, leaving 11 bases not matched to a gene.